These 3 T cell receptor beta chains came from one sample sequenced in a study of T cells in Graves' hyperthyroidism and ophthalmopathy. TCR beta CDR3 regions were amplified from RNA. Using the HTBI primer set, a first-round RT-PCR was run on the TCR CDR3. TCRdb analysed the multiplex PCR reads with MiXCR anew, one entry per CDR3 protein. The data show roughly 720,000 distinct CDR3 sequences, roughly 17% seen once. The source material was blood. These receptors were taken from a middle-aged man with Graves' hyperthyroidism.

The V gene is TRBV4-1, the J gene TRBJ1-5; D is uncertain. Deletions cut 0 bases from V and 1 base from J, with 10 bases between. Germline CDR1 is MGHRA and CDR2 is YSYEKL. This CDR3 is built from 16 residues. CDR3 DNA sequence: TGCGCCAGCAGCCAAGACCCCGGCATCAGCAATCAGCCCCAGCATTTT. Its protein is CASSQDPGISNQPQHF.

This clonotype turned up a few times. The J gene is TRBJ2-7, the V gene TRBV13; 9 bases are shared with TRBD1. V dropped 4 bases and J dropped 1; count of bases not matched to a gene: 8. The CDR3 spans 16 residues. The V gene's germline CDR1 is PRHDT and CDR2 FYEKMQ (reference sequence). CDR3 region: CASSYLTGTGSYEQYF. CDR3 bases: TGTGCCAGCAGCTATCTAACCGGGACAGGGTCCTACGAGCAGTACTTC. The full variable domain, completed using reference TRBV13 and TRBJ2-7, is AAGVIQSPRHLIKEKRETATLKCYPIPRHDTVYWYQQGPGQDPQFLISFYEKMQSDKGSIPDRFSAQQFSDYHSELNMSSLELGDSALYFCASSYLTGTGSYEQYFGPGTRLTVT.

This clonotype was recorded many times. CDR3: CASSPPSSTDTQYF. The CDR3 region has the DNA TGTGCCAGCTCACCACCGTCCAGCACAGATACGCAGTATTTT. The chain combines TRBV18 with TRBJ2-3; D unclear. The germline gives CDR1 KGHSH, CDR2 LQKENI. The CDR3 runs 14 residues. With 0 bases removed from V and 0 bases from J, the gap between germline ends came to 4 bases.